This TCR beta chain was obtained from a study of CD8+ T cells in alopecia areata. Whole-study context: Patients given treatment had severity scored by the percentage of scalp area affected.

The treatment was: oral pan-JAK inhibitor, 5-10 mg twice daily. Notes on the study in general: Many expanded lesional clones persisted during tofacitinib (in both scalp and blood). Lesional scalp, notably in alopecia totalis/universalis, had clonality above that of normal scalp.

Losses at the gene ends were 2 bases for V and 2 bases for J; bases not matched to a gene: 0. This CDR3 spans 15 amino acids. Looked up from germline, CDR1 is LGHNA and CDR2 is YSLEER. Comment on this clone: What it binds is unknown.

In each case, RNA was isolated and then reverse transcribed into cDNA as the sequencing template. Profiled with immunoSEQ multiplex PCR; TCRdb holds only in-frame clones, not every one. The table has 180,000 or so clones, roughly 50% seen once. The TCR sequence derives from a human donor with alopecia areata. Specimen: CD8+ T cells sorted from blood, collected at week 24, from a patient treated with tofacitinib. J is TRBJ2-6 and V is TRBV4-3; 7 nucleotides match TRBD1. The CDR3 sequence is CASSQRGPGANVLTF. In nucleotides, the CDR3 is TGCGCCAGCAGCCAAAGGGGGCCTGGGGCCAACGTCCTGACTTTC.